These 7 T cell receptor beta chains originate from one sample sequenced in a study of cytomegalovirus exposure and HLA in healthy donors. Vbeta (60) and Jbeta (13) primers were used in the PCR. Sequencing was performed with immunoSEQ multiplex PCR; in TCRdb, only in-frame clones are kept and a portion is missing. The sample has 150,000 to 200,000 clones, about 83% seen once. Input material: PBMCs. The receptors come from a woman under 40 in good health and CMV-seropositive.

The chain has TRBV5-1 and TRBJ2-7, with 7 positions matching TRBD2. Germline CDR1 is SGHRS and CDR2 is YFSETQ. The CDR3 length is 15 residues. V lost 4 bases and J lost 6; bases outside the gene matches: 13. The CDR3 nucleotides read TGCGCCAGCAGCCGAAACGCGGGAGAAGGAGGCGAGCAGTACTTC. This encodes CASSRNAGEGGEQYF.

The rearrangement joins TRBV5-1 to TRBJ2-7, with D tentatively TRBD1 (5 bases). Looked up from germline, CDR1 is SGHRS and CDR2 is YFSETQ. V shed 2 bases and J shed 2 bases, with 17 bases lying between them. This CDR3 is built from 16 residues. The CDR3 bases are TGCGCCAGCAGCTTAAGTTTGGGCAGGGCTGCCTACGAGCAGTACTTC. This translates into CASSLSLGRAAYEQYF.

In this sample, this clone turned up once. The genes are TRBV15 and TRBJ1-4, with a possible D match to TRBD1 (5 bases). Looked up from germline, CDR1 is LNHNV and CDR2 is YYDKDF (reference sequence). Trimming cost V 1 base and J 7 bases, with 10 bases left between them. The CDR3 loop spans 14 amino acids. The CDR3 loop is CATSRGGLAEKLFF. For the CDR3, the DNA is TGTGCCACCAGCAGAGGGGGCTTAGCTGAAAAACTGTTTTTT. Filled out from reference TRBV15 and TRBJ1-4, the complete variable domain reads DAMVIQNPRYQVTQFGKPVTLSCSQTLNHNVMYWYQQKSSQAPKLLFHYYDKDFNNEADTPDNFQSRRPNTSFCFLDIRSPGLGDTAMYLCATSRGGLAEKLFFGSGTQLSVL.

The V call is TRBV6-5, the J call TRBJ1-1, with unresolved D. CDR3 length equals 16 residues. The V end was cut by 0 bases, the J end by 2 bases, with 13 bases between. Germline V gives CDR1 MNHEY, CDR2 SVGAGI. The CDR3, as DNA: TGTGCCAGCAGTTACTCGAATGTGAGGCAAAACACTGAAGCTTTCTTT. The encoded protein is CASSYSNVRQNTEAFF.

V is TRBV7-2 and J is TRBJ1-2; possible D gene TRBD1, 5 bases. Deletions cut 5 bases from V and 4 bases from J, with 14 bases between. The CDR3 sequence is 14 residues long. Germline V gene data show CDR1 as SGHTA and CDR2 as FQGNSA. The CDR3 DNA is TGTGCCAGCAGCCAAGAGTCGGGGGGCTATGGCTACACCTTC. As protein: CASSQESGGYGYTF.

The chain is built from TRBV5-1 and TRBJ1-1, with 7 bases that match TRBD1. This CDR3 region has 15 residues. The germline V gene encodes CDR1 SGHRS and CDR2 YFSETQ. V lost 3 bases and J lost 1; bases outside the gene matches: 6. Here the CDR3 reads CASSSGDRRNTEAFF. The DNA of the CDR3 is TGCGCCAGCAGCTCGGGGGACAGACGGAACACTGAAGCTTTCTTT.

The V gene is TRBV28, the J gene TRBJ2-5, with TRBD2 matching 11 bases. V lost 7 bases to trimming and J lost 5 bases; unmatched junction nucleotides: 9. The CDR3 length is 15 residues. Per germline, CDR1 MDHEN and CDR2 SYDVKM. CDR3 in DNA: TGTGCCAGCACCACTTTAGCGGGAGGGGGGGAGACCCAGTACTTC. Its translation: CASTTLAGGGETQYF.